Shown below are 10 T cell receptor beta chains from a single sample sequenced in a study of T cell responses to AZD1222 COVID-19 vaccine. Only in-frame clones appear in the TCRdb table, and some are missing; sequencing was by immunoSEQ multiplex PCR. This sample has 65,000 to 90,000 clones, with approximately 90% found just once. The sample in question was peripheral blood, obtained on day 0 of AZD1222 vaccination. The source of these receptors is an adult in good health.

CDR3 protein: CASSLGSEGNTIYF. CDR3 DNA: TGCGCCAGCAGCTTGGGGTCAGAGGGAAACACCATATATTTT. The chain couples TRBV5-1 to TRBJ1-3; no reliable D call. Germline V gene data show CDR1 as SGHRS and CDR2 as YFSETQ. Trimming removed 0 bases from V and 4 bases from J, with 8 bases in between. The CDR3 has 14 amino acids.

This chain uses TRBV7-8 with TRBJ2-3; D unclear. V shed 3 bases and J shed 6 bases, with 10 bases lying between them. This CDR3 has 13 residues. The germline V gene encodes CDR1 SGHVS and CDR2 FQNEAQ. This chain's CDR3 is CASSFQLTDTQYF. CDR3 in DNA: TGTGCCAGCAGCTTCCAATTGACGGATACGCAGTATTTT.

This rearrangement joins TRBV5-4 to TRBJ1-1; no reliable D call. V lost 0 bases, J lost 5 bases, and 8 bases lay in between. The CDR3 loop spans 13 amino acids. Looked up from germline, CDR1 is SGHNT and CDR2 is YYREEE (reference sequence). The CDR3 coding sequence is TGTGCCAGCAGCTTGGCCCGCACGACTGAAGCTTTCTTT. Protein sequence: CASSLARTTEAFF.

The chain uses TRBV5-6 and TRBJ1-2, with unresolved D. Germline V lookup: CDR1 SGHDT, CDR2 YYEEEE. This CDR3 region has 13 residues. V shed 0 bases and J shed 8 bases, with 11 bases lying between them. CDR3 nucleotide sequence: TGTGCCAGCAGCTTGGGGTCCCCCATGGGCTACACCTTC. Encoded protein: CASSLGSPMGYTF.

The chain has TRBV27 and TRBJ2-7; D is uncertain. This CDR3 region has 13 residues. Per germline, CDR1 MNHEY and CDR2 SMNVEV (reference sequence). Trimming pared 4 bases from V and 0 bases from J, leaving 7 bases between. CDR3 nucleotides: TGTGCCAGCAGTTCCGGCAGCTCCTACGAGCAGTACTTC. It specifies CASSSGSSYEQYF.

The chain couples TRBV30 to TRBJ1-3, with 7 bases identical to TRBD1. This CDR3 has 13 amino acids. V dropped 2 bases and J dropped 2; count of bases not matched to a gene: 0. CDR1 GTSNPN and CDR2 SVGIG come from the germline V gene (reference sequence). CDR3 nucleotide sequence: TGTGCCTGGAGTACAGGGGCTGGAAACACCATATATTTT. Protein product: CAWSTGAGNTIYF. Drawing the rest from reference TRBV30 and TRBJ1-3, the complete variable domain is SQTIHQWPATLVQPVGSPLSLECTVEGTSNPNLYWYRQAAGRGLQLLFYSVGIGQISSEVPQNLSASRPQDRQFILSSKKLLLSDSGFYLCAWSTGAGNTIYFGEGSWLTVV.

The gene calls are TRBV5-4 and TRBJ2-2; D is undetermined. The V gene lost 4 bases and the J gene lost 7 bases, with 17 bases spanning the gap. The CDR3 totals 15 residues. Germline V gene lookup returns CDR1 SGHNT and CDR2 YYREEE (reference sequence). CDR3 amino acids: CASSPSPGSVGELFF. In nucleotides, the CDR3 is TGTGCCAGCAGCCCCTCCCCCGGATCGGTCGGGGAGCTGTTTTTT.

The chain uses TRBV19 and TRBJ1-2, with D possibly being TRBD1 (5 bases). Germline-derived CDR1 and CDR2 are LNHDA and SQIVND (reference sequence). This CDR3 is built from 12 residues. Trimming removed 10 bases at V and 5 bases at J, with 14 bases between. CDR3 coding DNA: TGTGCCATCTCGACAGATCAATATGGCTACACCTTC. Translating it yields CAISTDQYGYTF.

The chain uses TRBV30 and TRBJ2-5, with 7 bases lining up with TRBD2. The V gene's germline CDR1 is GTSNPN and CDR2 SVGIG (reference sequence). The CDR3 extends over 13 amino acids. Germline trimming cut 1 base from V and 6 bases from J; bases unmatched to any gene: 5. The CDR3 DNA reads as TGTGCCTGGAGTGACGGGGGGTCGAAGACCCAGTACTTC. It specifies CAWSDGGSKTQYF. Together with reference TRBV30 and TRBJ2-5, the CDR3 gives the full variable domain: SQTIHQWPATLVQPVGSPLSLECTVEGTSNPNLYWYRQAAGRGLQLLFYSVGIGQISSEVPQNLSASRPQDRQFILSSKKLLLSDSGFYLCAWSDGGSKTQYFGPGTRLLVL.

The CDR3 DNA is TGTGCCAGCAGCCCAACCGGGGGGACAACCCACTACGAGCAGTACTTC. Its protein is CASSPTGGTTHYEQYF. This rearrangement joins TRBV28 to TRBJ2-7; TRBD2 is a possible D gene (7 bases). Germline CDR1 and CDR2: MDHEN and SYDVKM. This CDR3 has 16 residues. Trimming took 6 bases from V and 3 from J, leaving 21 bases between them.